This TCR beta chain was retrieved from a study of OX40 agonist ivuxolimab in advanced cancers. V lost 5 bases, J lost 8 bases, and 19 bases lay in between. CDR1 is LNHDA, CDR2 SQIVND, per germline (reference sequence). CDR3 length: 15 residues. This clone showed up just a few times. The repertoire was sequenced with immunoSEQ multiplex PCR; TCRdb's copy has only in-frame clones and lacks some. The table has approximately 39,000 clones, 80% to 90% seen once. This sample comprised CD4+ or CD8+ T cells sorted from blood, obtained in a trial of the OX40 agonist ivuxolimab. The source of this sequence is an adult with an advanced solid tumor such as melanoma, head and neck, liver or kidney cancer. The rearrangement links TRBV19 to TRBJ2-4; D may correspond to TRBD1 or TRBD2 (6 bases each). CDR3 loop: CASSGTGTVRDIQYF. In DNA form, the CDR3 reads TGTGCCAGTAGTGGAACAGGGACTGTAAGGGACATTCAGTACTTC.